This T cell receptor beta chain was found in a study of T cell changes during pregnancy in multiple sclerosis. Some clones are missing from TCRdb's copy, which holds only in-frame ones; the method was immunoSEQ multiplex PCR. The table records tens of thousands of clones, around 93% of them present only once. This clonotype was obtained from a female donor in good health, enrolled as a control in a pregnancy study. This sample comprised peripheral blood, obtained in the second trimester of pregnancy.

Here the CDR3 reads CASSLELRDTQYF. DNA for the CDR3: TGTGCCAGCAGCCTAGAGTTGAGAGATACGCAGTATTTT. V gene TRBV5-4 combines with J gene TRBJ2-3; D not certain. Deletions cut 4 bases from V and 5 bases from J, with 11 bases between. The CDR3 is 13 residues long. The V gene's germline CDR1 is SGHNT and CDR2 YYREEE (reference sequence). Full variable domain (missing parts from reference TRBV5-4 and TRBJ2-3): ETGVTQSPTHLIKTRGQQVTLRCSSQSGHNTVSWYQQALGQGPQFIFQYYREEENGRGNFPPRFSGLQFPNYSSELNVNALELDDSALYLCASSLELRDTQYFGPGTRLTVL.